This record looks at one TCR beta chain sequence and its context. Together with a sample-barcoded 5' primer, a J-beta primer mix was included in a second PCR lasting roughly 6 to 12 cycles. Each single sample gave us at least 2.5 million CDR3-containing paired-end reads. TCRdb reanalysed the 5' RACE reads using MiXCR and keeps one entry per CDR3 protein. The data hold more than 500,000 distinct CDR3 sequences, with about a quarter observed a single time. This CDR3 region has 15 residues. Germline lookup yields CDR1 ENHRY and CDR2 SYGVKD. V lost 8 bases, J lost 2 bases, and 9 bases stayed unmatched. The record originates from a study of blood T cells in healthy people across ages. The same data also contributed to another study, on T cells of mothers and their children. That report adds: A few healthy Caucasian mothers and their six children were the donors. Regardless of relatedness, pairs show thymic selection shaping TCR recombination output in a similar manner.

J is TRBJ2-3 and V is TRBV10-3, with TRBD2 identical over 8 bases. What was sequenced was blood. This sequence was found in a boy younger than 10 in good health. Written as DNA, the CDR3 is TGTGCCATCGGGAGTGAGCGGGGGACCACAGATACGCAGTATTTT. Its translation is CAIGSERGTTDTQYF.